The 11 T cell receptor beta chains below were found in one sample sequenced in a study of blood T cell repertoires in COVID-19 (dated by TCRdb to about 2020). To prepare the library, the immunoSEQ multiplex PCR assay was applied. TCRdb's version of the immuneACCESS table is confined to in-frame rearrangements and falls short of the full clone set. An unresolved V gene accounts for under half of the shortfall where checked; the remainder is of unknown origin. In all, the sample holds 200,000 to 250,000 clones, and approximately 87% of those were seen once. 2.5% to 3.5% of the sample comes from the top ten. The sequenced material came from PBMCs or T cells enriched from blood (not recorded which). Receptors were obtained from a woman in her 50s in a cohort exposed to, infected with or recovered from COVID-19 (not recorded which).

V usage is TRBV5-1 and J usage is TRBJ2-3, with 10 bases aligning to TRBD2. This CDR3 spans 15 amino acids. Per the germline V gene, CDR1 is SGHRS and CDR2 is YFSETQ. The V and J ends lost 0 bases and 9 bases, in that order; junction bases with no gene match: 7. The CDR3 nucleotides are TGCGCCAGCAGCTTGGCCACAAGCGGGGGGGAAACGCAGTATTTT. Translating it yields CASSLATSGGETQYF. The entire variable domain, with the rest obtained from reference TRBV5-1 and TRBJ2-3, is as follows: KAGVTQTPRYLIKTRGQQVTLSCSPISGHRSVSWYQQTPGQGLQFLFEYFSETQRNKGNFPGRFSGRQFSNSRSEMNVSTLELGDSALYLCASSLATSGGETQYFGPGTRLTVL.

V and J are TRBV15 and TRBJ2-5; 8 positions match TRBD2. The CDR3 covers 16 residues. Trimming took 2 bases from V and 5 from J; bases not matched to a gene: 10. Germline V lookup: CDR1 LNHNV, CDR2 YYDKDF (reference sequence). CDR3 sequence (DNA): TGTGCCACCAGCAGAAATCTTGCGGGGGGCGTGGAGACCCAGTACTTC. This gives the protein CATSRNLAGGVETQYF. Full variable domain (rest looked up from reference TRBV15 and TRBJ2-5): DAMVIQNPRYQVTQFGKPVTLSCSQTLNHNVMYWYQQKSSQAPKLLFHYYDKDFNNEADTPDNFQSRRPNTSFCFLDIRSPGLGDTAMYLCATSRNLAGGVETQYFGPGTRLLVL.

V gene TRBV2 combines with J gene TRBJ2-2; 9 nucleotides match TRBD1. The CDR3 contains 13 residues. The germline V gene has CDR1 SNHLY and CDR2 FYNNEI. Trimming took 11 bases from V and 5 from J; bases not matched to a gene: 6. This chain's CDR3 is CAGNRGPTGELFF. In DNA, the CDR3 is TGTGCCGGAAACAGGGGGCCGACCGGGGAGCTGTTTTTT. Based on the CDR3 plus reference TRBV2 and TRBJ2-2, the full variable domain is EPEVTQTPSHQVTQMGQEVILRCVPISNHLYFYWYRQILGQKVEFLVSFYNNEISEKSEIFDDQFSVERPDGSNFTLKIRSTKLEDSAMYFCAGNRGPTGELFFGEGSRLTVL.

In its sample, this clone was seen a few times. CDR3 in amino acids: CASSPGDRATNEKLFF. In DNA form, the CDR3 reads TGCGCCAGCAGCCCAGGGGATCGGGCAACTAATGAAAAACTGTTTTTT. The rearrangement uses TRBV5-1 and TRBJ1-4, with D perhaps matching TRBD1 (6 bases). Germline V CDR1 and CDR2: SGHRS, YFSETQ. V shed 4 bases and J shed 0 bases, with 13 bases lying between them. This CDR3 has 16 residues.

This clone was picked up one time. The CDR3 sequence: CASSTVLGGPQETQYF. In DNA form, the CDR3 reads TGTGCCAGTAGTACTGTCCTAGGGGGCCCACAAGAGACCCAGTACTTC. V and J are TRBV19 and TRBJ2-5, with 7 bases that match TRBD1. Germline V lookup: CDR1 LNHDA, CDR2 SQIVND (reference sequence). The CDR3 is made up of 16 amino acids. The V gene end was trimmed by 4 bases and the J gene end by 2 bases; junction bases not matched to a gene: 10.

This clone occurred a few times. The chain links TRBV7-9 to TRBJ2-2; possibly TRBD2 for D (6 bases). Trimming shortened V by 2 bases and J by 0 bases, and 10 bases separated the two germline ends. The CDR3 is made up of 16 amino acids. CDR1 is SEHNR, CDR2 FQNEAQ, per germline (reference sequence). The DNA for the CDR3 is TGTGCCAGCAGCTTATTGGGAGGCGCGAACACCGGGGAGCTGTTTTTT. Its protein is CASSLLGGANTGELFF. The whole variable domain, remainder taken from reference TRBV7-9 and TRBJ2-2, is DTGVSQNPRHKITKRGQNVTFRCDPISEHNRLYWYRQTLGQGPEFLTYFQNEAQLEKSRLLSDRFSAERPKGSFSTLEIQRTEQGDSAMYLCASSLLGGANTGELFFGEGSRLTVL.

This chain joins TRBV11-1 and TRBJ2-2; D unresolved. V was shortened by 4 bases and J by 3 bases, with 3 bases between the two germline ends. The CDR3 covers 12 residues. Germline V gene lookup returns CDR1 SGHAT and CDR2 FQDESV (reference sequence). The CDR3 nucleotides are TGTGCCAGCAGCTCTTACACCGGGGAGCTGTTTTTT. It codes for CASSSYTGELFF.

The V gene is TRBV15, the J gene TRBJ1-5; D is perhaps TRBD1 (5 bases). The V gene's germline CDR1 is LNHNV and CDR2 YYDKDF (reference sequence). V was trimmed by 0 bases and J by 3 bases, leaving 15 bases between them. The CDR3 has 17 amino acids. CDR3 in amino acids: CATSRDQLFRDNQPQHF. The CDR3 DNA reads TGTGCCACCAGCAGAGATCAACTGTTCAGGGACAATCAGCCCCAGCATTTT.

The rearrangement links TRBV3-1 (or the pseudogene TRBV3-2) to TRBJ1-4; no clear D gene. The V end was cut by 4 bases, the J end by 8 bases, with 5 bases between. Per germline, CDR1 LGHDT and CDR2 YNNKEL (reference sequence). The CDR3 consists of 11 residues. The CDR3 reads CASSLAEKLFF. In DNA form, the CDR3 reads TGTGCCAGCAGCCTAGCAGAAAAACTGTTTTTT.

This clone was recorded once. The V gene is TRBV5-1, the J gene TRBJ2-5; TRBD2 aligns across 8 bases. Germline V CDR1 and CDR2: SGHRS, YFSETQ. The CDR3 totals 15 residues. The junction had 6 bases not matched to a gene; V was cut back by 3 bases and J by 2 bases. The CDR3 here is CASSSQLAEQETQYF. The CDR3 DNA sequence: TGCGCCAGCAGCTCCCAACTAGCGGAACAAGAGACCCAGTACTTC. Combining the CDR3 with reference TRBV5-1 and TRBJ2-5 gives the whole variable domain KAGVTQTPRYLIKTRGQQVTLSCSPISGHRSVSWYQQTPGQGLQFLFEYFSETQRNKGNFPGRFSGRQFSNSRSEMNVSTLELGDSALYLCASSSQLAEQETQYFGPGTRLLVL.

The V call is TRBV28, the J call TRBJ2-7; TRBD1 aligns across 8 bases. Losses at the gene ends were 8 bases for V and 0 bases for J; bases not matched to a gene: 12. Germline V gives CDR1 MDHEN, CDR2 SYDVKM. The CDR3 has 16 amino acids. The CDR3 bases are TGTGCCAGCGCCGGGACAGGTTTAACCTCCTCCTACGAGCAGTACTTC. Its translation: CASAGTGLTSSYEQYF.